Presented here are 20 T cell receptor beta chains from one specimen sequenced in a study of regulatory T cells in long-lasting Graves disease. Regarding time point: newly diagnosed GD, antithyroid drugs for less than 3 months. PBMC RNA was the source of the TCR library. CDR3-region Arm-PCR and iRepertoire HTBI primers produced the TCR beta libraries. TCRdb analysed the multiplex PCR reads with MiXCR anew, one entry per CDR3 protein. This table has 550,000 to 700,000 distinct CDR3 sequences, about 16% appearing once. These data were also filed under a second study, of T cells in Graves' hyperthyroidism and ophthalmopathy.

Sample: peripheral blood mononuclear cells (PBMCs), taken at new diagnosis, from a patient treated with antithyroid drugs. The origin of the receptors is a man aged 18 to 30 with Graves disease.

This clonotype was detected ten times or more. The gene calls are TRBV27 and TRBJ1-2, with no clear D. There are 14 residues in the CDR3. V gave up 5 bases and J gave up 4 bases, with 14 bases separating them. Germline CDR1 reads MNHEY; CDR2 reads SMNVEV (reference sequence). CDR3: CASSPREQIYGYTF. The CDR3 DNA reads as TGTGCCAGCAGTCCCCGGGAACAGATCTATGGCTACACCTTC.

The V call is TRBV4-1, the J call TRBJ2-3; 7 nucleotides agree with TRBD2. The germline CDR1 and CDR2 sequences are MGHRA and YSYEKL. V shed 0 bases, J shed 2 bases, and the junction held 5 bases outside the gene matches. The CDR3 spans 16 residues. CDR3 amino acids: CASSQEWGGSTDTQYF. DNA for the CDR3: TGCGCCAGCAGCCAAGAGTGGGGGGGTTCCACAGATACGCAGTATTTT.

This clonotype was found a few times. This sequence joins TRBV20-1 and TRBJ2-1; D gene unclear. CDR1 and CDR2 from the germline V gene are DFQATT and SNEGSKA (reference sequence). Trimming removed 1 base from V and 3 bases from J, with 7 bases in between. The CDR3 is 13 residues long. This chain's CDR3 is CSARVALYNEQFF. The CDR3 DNA reads TGCAGTGCTAGAGTAGCCCTCTACAATGAGCAGTTCTTC.

This clonotype occurred a few times. The J gene is TRBJ1-5, the V gene TRBV28, with TRBD1 as a possible D gene (5 bases). CDR1 and CDR2 (germline): MDHEN, SYDVKM. V was clipped by 2 bases and J by 4 bases, with 12 bases between them. The CDR3 runs to 15 residues. CDR3 coding DNA: TGTGCCAGCAGTTTAGTCGACAGCACAAATCAGCCCCAGCATTTT. Translated, it gives CASSLVDSTNQPQHF.

The table lists this clonotype with many counts. The chain combines TRBV20-1 with TRBJ2-7; 8 positions agree with TRBD2. The V gene end was trimmed by 2 bases and the J gene end by 2 bases; junction bases not matched to a gene: 17. This CDR3 region has 18 residues. CDR1 is DFQATT and CDR2 is SNEGSKA in the germline V gene (reference sequence). The CDR3 DNA reads TGCAGTGCTAGACTGGCGGGACTAGAAGCCCAGTTCACCTACGAGCAGTACTTC. Translated, it gives CSARLAGLEAQFTYEQYF.

The chain couples TRBV20-1 to TRBJ1-4; 10 bases map to TRBD1. The CDR3 has 14 residues. With V trimmed by 6 bases and J by 5 bases, 6 bases remained unmatched. Germline CDR1 is DFQATT and CDR2 is SNEGSKA (reference sequence). The CDR3 reads CSAQGQGHNEKLFF. The DNA for the CDR3 is TGCAGTGCCCAGGGACAGGGGCACAATGAAAAACTGTTTTTT.

At least ten counts were recorded for this clonotype. This sequence joins TRBV2 and TRBJ2-3, with a tentative D call TRBD2 (5 bases). Trimming cost V 6 bases and J 1 base, with 11 bases left between them. The CDR3 totals 14 residues. In germline, CDR1 is SNHLY, CDR2 FYNNEI. The CDR3 nucleotides are TGTGCCAGCAGCGATATGAGGGGCACAGATACGCAGTATTTT. It encodes CASSDMRGTDTQYF.

This clonotype appeared many times. J is TRBJ1-2 and V is TRBV5-1; no clear D. Trimming pared 1 base from V and 4 bases from J, leaving 8 bases between. Germline CDR1 SGHRS, CDR2 YFSETQ. The CDR3 contains 13 residues. The DNA for the CDR3 is TGCGCCAGCAGCTTGTCGACGGCCTATGGCTACACCTTC. Its translation is CASSLSTAYGYTF. The full variable domain, in which reference TRBV5-1 and TRBJ1-2 provide the parts outside the CDR3, is KAGVTQTPRYLIKTRGQQVTLSCSPISGHRSVSWYQQTPGQGLQFLFEYFSETQRNKGNFPGRFSGRQFSNSRSEMNVSTLELGDSALYLCASSLSTAYGYTFGSGTRLTVV.

The V and J genes are TRBV7-6 and TRBJ2-1; TRBD2 matches at 13 bases. CDR1 is SGHVS and CDR2 is FNYEAQ in the germline V gene. The CDR3 runs 16 residues. The V gene end was trimmed by 4 bases and the J gene end by 7 bases; junction bases not matched to a gene: 7. The chain's CDR3 is CASSSKWTSGSNEQFF. The CDR3 nucleotides read TGTGCCAGCAGCTCTAAATGGACTAGCGGGAGTAATGAGCAGTTCTTC. The full variable domain, in which reference TRBV7-6 and TRBJ2-1 provide the parts outside the CDR3, is GAGVSQSPRYKVTKRGQDVALRCDPISGHVSLYWYRQALGQGPEFLTYFNYEAQQDKSGLPNDRFSAERPEGSISTLTIQRTEQRDSAMYRCASSSKWTSGSNEQFFGPGTRLTVL.

In its sample, this clonotype was seen many times. The rearrangement joins TRBV12-3 or TRBV12-4 to TRBJ2-2; D unresolved. V gave up 2 bases and J gave up 7 bases, with 11 bases separating them. There are 14 residues in the CDR3. The DNA for the CDR3 is TGTGCCAGCAGTTTAATGGTGGGGAACGGGGAGCTGTTTTTT. This gives the protein CASSLMVGNGELFF.

With regard to this clonotype: This may be a read error: a much more frequent sequence differs by one nucleotide. This chain uses TRBV29-1 with TRBJ2-5, with D possibly matching TRBD1 (5 bases). CDR1 SQVTM and CDR2 ANQGSEA come from the germline V gene. This CDR3 has 13 amino acids. In DNA form, the CDR3 reads TGCAGCGTTGAATTTGGGGCACAAGAGACCCAGCACTTC. It encodes CSVEFGAQETQHF.

This clonotype was recorded at least ten times. The chain couples TRBV5-1 to TRBJ2-1, with no clear D. Between the trimmed V and J ends, which lost 4 bases and 10 bases, there was a span of 18 bases. There are 14 residues in the CDR3. Germline CDR1 reads SGHRS; CDR2 reads YFSETQ. For the CDR3, the DNA is TGCGCCAGCAGCCTGTCACGTCGAATCTGGGAGCAGTTCTTC. This sequence encodes CASSLSRRIWEQFF.

Many counts were recorded for this clonotype. The V and J genes are TRBV10-2 and TRBJ2-7; D remains ambiguous. The germline CDR1 and CDR2 sequences are WSHSY and SAAADI. V was shortened by 6 bases and J by 3 bases, with 3 bases between the two germline ends. There are 10 residues in the CDR3. In nucleotides, the CDR3 is TGCGCCAGCAGGGACTACGAGCAGTACTTC. It translates to CASRDYEQYF.

The rearrangement links TRBV20-1 to TRBJ1-3, with TRBD1 identical over 7 bases. Losses at the gene ends were 5 bases for V and 0 bases for J; bases not matched to a gene: 10. CDR1 and CDR2 from the germline V gene are DFQATT and SNEGSKA (reference sequence). CDR3 length: 16 residues. CDR3 residues: CSASTGQSYSGNTIYF. The CDR3 nucleotides read TGCAGTGCTTCTACGGGACAGAGTTACTCTGGAAACACCATATATTTT.

This clonotype came up many times. The genes are TRBV30 and TRBJ1-5; D is ambiguous. The CDR3 runs 15 residues. The V gene's germline CDR1 is GTSNPN and CDR2 SVGIG (reference sequence). The V end was cut by 3 bases, the J end by 6 bases, with 18 bases between. CDR3 sequence reads: CAWRSGASSGQPQHF. CDR3 DNA sequence: TGTGCCTGGAGATCAGGAGCCTCGTCCGGTCAGCCCCAGCATTTT.

The chain joins TRBV5-1 to TRBJ1-1, with no clear D. V lost 6 bases and J 1 base, leaving 16 bases between the germline ends. The CDR3 spans 15 residues. Germline V gene sequence: CDR1 SGHRS, CDR2 YFSETQ. The CDR3, as DNA: TGCGCCAGCACCCTGACGGGAAGCGGGAACACTGAAGCTTTCTTT. Protein sequence: CASTLTGSGNTEAFF. Together with reference TRBV5-1 and TRBJ1-1, the CDR3 gives the full variable domain: KAGVTQTPRYLIKTRGQQVTLSCSPISGHRSVSWYQQTPGQGLQFLFEYFSETQRNKGNFPGRFSGRQFSNSRSEMNVSTLELGDSALYLCASTLTGSGNTEAFFGQGTRLTVV.

This clonotype occurred a few times. The chain links TRBV20-1 to TRBJ1-1; D perhaps matches TRBD1 (5 bases). CDR3 size: 11 residues. V was shortened by 5 bases and J by 1 base, with 5 bases between the two germline ends. From germline, CDR1 is DFQATT and CDR2 SNEGSKA (reference sequence). The CDR3 DNA is TGCAGTGCTGACAGGAACACTGAAGCTTTCTTT. Amino acid sequence: CSADRNTEAFF.

V usage is TRBV11-2 and J usage is TRBJ2-7; 13 nucleotides align to TRBD2. The V gene's germline CDR1 is SGHAT and CDR2 FQNNGV. The CDR3 length is 15 residues. The V and J ends lost 5 bases and 7 bases, in that order; junction bases with no gene match: 8. This CDR3 is CASSILAGGLPEQYF. The CDR3 DNA reads TGTGCCAGCAGCATACTAGCGGGAGGGTTACCGGAGCAGTACTTC.

In this sample, this clonotype turned up many times. The chain combines TRBV12-3 or TRBV12-4 with TRBJ1-1; D call uncertain. The length of the CDR3 is 12 residues. The V gene lost 1 base and the J gene lost 7 bases, with 7 bases spanning the gap. CDR3 nucleotide sequence: TGTGCCAGCAGTTTAGTGCAGTTTGAAGCTTTCTTT. It translates to CASSLVQFEAFF.

This clonotype was observed at least ten times. The V and J genes are TRBV30 and TRBJ2-7; either TRBD1 or TRBD2 may fit D (5 bases each). Trimming stripped 2 bases from V and 7 bases from J, with 15 bases between. The CDR3 runs 13 residues. Germline assignment: CDR1 GTSNPN and CDR2 SVGIG (reference sequence). CDR3 bases: TGTGCCTGGAGTACCGGGGCGCCGGGGGAGCAGTACTTC. Translated: CAWSTGAPGEQYF.